Listed here are 18 T cell receptor beta chains from one sample, sequenced in a study of blood T cell repertoires in COVID-19. Using immunoSEQ multiplex PCR, the repertoire was profiled, and TCRdb retains in-frame clones only, with some absent. The table has 300,000 or so clones, around 92% seen once. Input material: peripheral blood. The source is a man younger than 35 who had recovered from COVID-19.

The genes are TRBV19 and TRBJ2-1, with TRBD1 matching over 7 bases. The junction had 14 bases not matched to a gene; V was cut back by 3 bases and J by 15 bases. The germline gives CDR1 LNHDA, CDR2 SQIVND (reference sequence). The CDR3 sequence is 14 residues long. The CDR3 loop is CASSIIGTAGFRFF. In DNA, the CDR3 is TGTGCCAGTAGTATCATTGGGACAGCCGGGTTTAGGTTCTTC.

The chain employs TRBV15 and TRBJ1-5; 9 bases are shared with TRBD1. Trimming cost V 0 bases and J 7 bases; bases outside gene matches: 4. The CDR3 totals 15 residues. Germline-derived CDR1 and CDR2 are LNHNV and YYDKDF (reference sequence). The CDR3 nucleotides are TGTGCCACCAGCAGAGAAGGACAGGGGAGACAGCCCCAGCATTTT. Amino acid sequence: CATSREGQGRQPQHF. The variable domain in full, with the rest retrieved from reference TRBV15 and TRBJ1-5, is DAMVIQNPRYQVTQFGKPVTLSCSQTLNHNVMYWYQQKSSQAPKLLFHYYDKDFNNEADTPDNFQSRRPNTSFCFLDIRSPGLGDTAMYLCATSREGQGRQPQHFGDGTRLSIL.

V is TRBV5-4 and J is TRBJ1-1; D unclear. The germline V and J ends were trimmed by 0 bases and 3 bases, with 6 bases remaining between them. Germline values: CDR1 SGHNT, CDR2 YYREEE (reference sequence). The CDR3 length is 13 residues. For the CDR3, the DNA is TGTGCCAGCAGCTTGGTCCGAGACACTGAAGCTTTCTTT. Its translation is CASSLVRDTEAFF.

This chain links TRBV7-9 with TRBJ2-5, with D uncertain. V gave up 6 bases and J gave up 5 bases, with 13 bases separating them. The CDR3 extends over 13 amino acids. CDR1 SEHNR and CDR2 FQNEAQ come from the germline V gene (reference sequence). CDR3 protein: CASSVYHRETQYF. The CDR3, as DNA: TGTGCCAGCAGTGTATACCATCGGGAGACCCAGTACTTC.

The genes are TRBV2 and TRBJ1-4, with 8 bases aligning to TRBD1. V shed 6 bases, J shed 8 bases, and the junction held 8 bases outside the gene matches. The CDR3 consists of 14 residues. In germline, CDR1 is SNHLY, CDR2 FYNNEI. The chain's CDR3 is CASRGDRPPEKLFF. CDR3 in DNA: TGTGCCAGCAGAGGGGACAGGCCTCCAGAAAAACTGTTTTTT.

This chain joins TRBV7-2 and TRBJ2-3; 7 bases are a match to TRBD1. The V and J ends lost 4 bases and 10 bases, in that order; junction bases with no gene match: 5. The CDR3 covers 12 residues. Germline V CDR1 and CDR2: SGHTA, FQGNSA. CDR3 sequence (DNA): TGTGCCAGCAGCTCCTCCGGGACAGCGCAGTATTTT. Its translation: CASSSSGTAQYF.

This sequence joins TRBV9 and TRBJ2-7, with D tentatively TRBD1 (5 bases). The CDR3 runs to 14 residues. V lost 0 bases to trimming and J lost 5 bases, with 12 bases between them. The germline gives CDR1 SGDLS, CDR2 YYNGEE. CDR3 nucleotides: TGTGCCAGCAGCGTAGACAGCAGGGTCCACGAGCAGTACTTC. Translation: CASSVDSRVHEQYF.

This chain joins TRBV5-4 and TRBJ1-2; 10 bases agree with TRBD1. The germline V gene encodes CDR1 SGHNT and CDR2 YYREEE (reference sequence). The CDR3 has 14 residues. V lost 3 bases and J lost 4; bases outside the gene matches: 3. CDR3 protein: CASSSGQGVYGYTF. CDR3 nucleotides: TGTGCCAGCAGCTCTGGACAGGGGGTCTATGGCTACACCTTC.

The chain is built from TRBV5-1 and TRBJ2-1, with TRBD2 identical over 10 bases. Unmatched junction bases numbered 7, after V lost 0 bases and J lost 7 bases. The V gene's germline CDR1 is SGHRS and CDR2 YFSETQ. The CDR3 sequence is 16 residues long. The CDR3 sequence is CASSLASSGSMNEQFF. CDR3 nucleotides: TGCGCCAGCAGCTTGGCCTCTAGCGGGAGTATGAATGAGCAGTTCTTC.

V gene TRBV6-5 combines with J gene TRBJ2-2; tentatively, D is TRBD2 (6 bases). The V and J ends lost 6 bases and 3 bases respectively, with 11 bases between them. In germline, CDR1 is MNHEY, CDR2 SVGAGI. The CDR3 runs to 14 residues. As DNA, the CDR3 is TGTGCCAGCAGACGGGACTGGCACACCGGGGAGCTGTTTTTT. Translated: CASRRDWHTGELFF.

The chain has TRBV3-1 (or the pseudogene TRBV3-2) and TRBJ1-2; weak D call: TRBD1 (5 bases). This CDR3 has 13 amino acids. The V and J ends lost 0 bases and 13 bases respectively, with 15 bases between them. Germline CDR1 is LGHDT and CDR2 is YNNKEL (reference sequence). The CDR3 DNA is TGTGCCAGCAGCCAAGACCCGACAGCTTTAATCACCTTC. It translates to CASSQDPTALITF.

V usage is TRBV19 and J usage is TRBJ2-1; the D is unclear. Per the germline V gene, CDR1 is LNHDA and CDR2 is SQIVND (reference sequence). Trimming took 0 bases from V and 0 from J, leaving 9 bases between them. The CDR3 consists of 16 residues. CDR3 coding DNA: TGTGCCAGTAGTATAGATCTACTTCGCTCCTACAATGAGCAGTTCTTC. Amino acid sequence: CASSIDLLRSYNEQFF.

A remark on this clone: The sample contains more than one DNA sequence encoding this CDR3. The chain uses TRBV5-1 and TRBJ1-4; perhaps TRBD1 as D (5 bases). The germline gives CDR1 SGHRS, CDR2 YFSETQ. This CDR3 comprises 16 residues. Trimming took 4 bases from V and 4 from J, leaving 17 bases between them. CDR3 sequence (DNA): TGCGCCAGCAGCCTGGCCCCAAGACAGAGTAATGAAAAACTGTTTTTT. Encoded protein: CASSLAPRQSNEKLFF.

This chain links TRBV7-2 with TRBJ2-7; 7 nucleotides line up with TRBD1. The length of the CDR3 is 15 residues. After removal of 0 bases from V and 3 bases from J, the junction contained 5 bases not matched to a gene. The germline V gene encodes CDR1 SGHTA and CDR2 FQGNSA. CDR3 amino acids: CASSLAGQDYYEQYF. The CDR3 nucleotides are TGTGCCAGCAGCTTAGCAGGACAGGATTACTACGAGCAGTACTTC.

The V and J genes are TRBV9 and TRBJ2-1, with 9 bases aligning to TRBD2. This CDR3 is built from 14 residues. Germline trimming cut 3 bases from V and 5 bases from J; bases unmatched to any gene: 3. Germline CDR1 SGDLS, CDR2 YYNGEE. The CDR3 reads CASSGSGGDNEQFF. The CDR3 bases are TGTGCCAGCAGCGGTAGCGGGGGAGACAATGAGCAGTTCTTC.

This sequence joins TRBV3-1 (or the pseudogene TRBV3-2) and TRBJ2-7, with D perhaps TRBD1 (5 bases). The CDR3 contains 14 residues. Germline CDR1 LGHDT, CDR2 YNNKEL (reference sequence). V dropped 4 bases and J dropped 5 bases, with 15 bases sitting between them. In nucleotides, the CDR3 is TGTGCCAGCAGCCTGTTGCAGGGTTCGCACGAGCAGTACTTC. It yields the protein CASSLLQGSHEQYF.

The chain has TRBV27 and TRBJ2-1; 10 nucleotides align to TRBD2. Germline assignment: CDR1 MNHEY and CDR2 SMNVEV (reference sequence). This CDR3 comprises 14 residues. V lost 3 bases to trimming and J lost 9 bases; unmatched junction nucleotides: 5. CDR3 in amino acids: CASSLGTSVGEQFF. The CDR3 DNA reads as TGTGCCAGCAGTTTGGGGACTAGCGTCGGTGAGCAGTTCTTC.

CDR3 sequence reads: CASSMWTEHYGYTF. DNA for the CDR3: TGTGCCAGTAGTATGTGGACAGAGCACTATGGCTACACCTTC. V is TRBV19 and J is TRBJ1-2; a possible D gene is TRBD1 (6 bases). The V gene's germline CDR1 is LNHDA and CDR2 SQIVND (reference sequence). This CDR3 has 14 residues. Between the trimmed V and J ends, which lost 3 bases and 3 bases, there was a span of 11 bases.